The T cell receptor (beta chain) under discussion was sequenced for a study of cytomegalovirus exposure and HLA in healthy donors. Here immunoSEQ multiplex PCR was the method, and the copy in TCRdb shows in-frame clones only, minus some. The sample yields roughly 140,000 clones, 88% seen once. V gave up 5 bases and J gave up 0 bases, with 10 bases separating them. Germline-derived CDR1 and CDR2 are SQVTM and ANQGSEA. The CDR3 runs 14 residues. Whole-study results and caveats: 150 or so TCR beta chains were listed as cytomegalovirus-associated.

A remark on this clone: Antigen unknown.

This clonotype was sampled from a woman aged 18-35 years in good health and CMV-seropositive. The J gene is TRBJ2-2, the V gene TRBV29-1, with D possibly matching TRBD1 (6 bases). The specimen was PBMCs. The DNA for the CDR3 is TGCAGCGTTACTTCAGGGGCGAACACCGGGGAGCTGTTTTTT. Translation: CSVTSGANTGELFF.